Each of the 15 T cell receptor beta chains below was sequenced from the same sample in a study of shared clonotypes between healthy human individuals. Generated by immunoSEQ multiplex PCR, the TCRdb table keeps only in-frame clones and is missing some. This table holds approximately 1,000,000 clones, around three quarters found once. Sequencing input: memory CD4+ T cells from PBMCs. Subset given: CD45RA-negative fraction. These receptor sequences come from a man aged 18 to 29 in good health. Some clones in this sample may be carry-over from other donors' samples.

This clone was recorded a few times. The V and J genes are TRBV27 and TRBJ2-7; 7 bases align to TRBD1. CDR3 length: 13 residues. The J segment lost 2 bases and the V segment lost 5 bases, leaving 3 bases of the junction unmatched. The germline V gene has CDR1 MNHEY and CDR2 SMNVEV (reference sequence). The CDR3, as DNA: TGTGCCAGCAGTCGTACAGGGGCCTACGAGCAGTACTTC. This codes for CASSRTGAYEQYF.

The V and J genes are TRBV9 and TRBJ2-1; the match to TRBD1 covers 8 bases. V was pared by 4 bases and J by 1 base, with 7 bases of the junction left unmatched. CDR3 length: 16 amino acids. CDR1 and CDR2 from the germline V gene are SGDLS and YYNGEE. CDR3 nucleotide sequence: TGTGCCAGCAGCACCGGACAGGGTAATTCCTACAATGAGCAGTTCTTC. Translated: CASSTGQGNSYNEQFF. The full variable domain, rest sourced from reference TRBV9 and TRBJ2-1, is DSGVTQTPKHLITATGQRVTLRCSPRSGDLSVYWYQQSLDQGLQFLIQYYNGEERAKGNILERFSAQQFPDLHSELNLSSLELGDSALYFCASSTGQGNSYNEQFFGPGTRLTVL.

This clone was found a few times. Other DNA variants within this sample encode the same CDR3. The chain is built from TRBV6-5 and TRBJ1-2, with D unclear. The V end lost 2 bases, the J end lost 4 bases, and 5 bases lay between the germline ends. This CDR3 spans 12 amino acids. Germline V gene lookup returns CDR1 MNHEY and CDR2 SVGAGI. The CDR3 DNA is TGTGCCAGCAGTTACGGTTCCTATGGCTACACCTTC. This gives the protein CASSYGSYGYTF.

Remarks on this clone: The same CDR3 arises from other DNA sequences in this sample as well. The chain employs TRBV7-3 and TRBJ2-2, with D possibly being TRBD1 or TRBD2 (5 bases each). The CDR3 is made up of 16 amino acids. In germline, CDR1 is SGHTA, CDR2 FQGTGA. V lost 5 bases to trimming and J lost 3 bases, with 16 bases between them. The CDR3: CASSTRGLAHTGELFF. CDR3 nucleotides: TGTGCCAGCAGCACTAGGGGTCTAGCCCACACCGGGGAGCTGTTTTTT.

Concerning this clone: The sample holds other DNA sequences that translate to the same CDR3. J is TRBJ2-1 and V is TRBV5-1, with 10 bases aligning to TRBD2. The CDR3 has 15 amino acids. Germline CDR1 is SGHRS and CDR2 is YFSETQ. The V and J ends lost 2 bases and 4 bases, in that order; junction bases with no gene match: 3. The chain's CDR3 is CASSLAGGGYNEQFF. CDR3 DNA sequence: TGCGCCAGCAGCTTAGCGGGAGGGGGATACAATGAGCAGTTCTTC. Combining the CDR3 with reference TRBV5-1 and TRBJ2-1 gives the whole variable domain KAGVTQTPRYLIKTRGQQVTLSCSPISGHRSVSWYQQTPGQGLQFLFEYFSETQRNKGNFPGRFSGRQFSNSRSEMNVSTLELGDSALYLCASSLAGGGYNEQFFGPGTRLTVL.

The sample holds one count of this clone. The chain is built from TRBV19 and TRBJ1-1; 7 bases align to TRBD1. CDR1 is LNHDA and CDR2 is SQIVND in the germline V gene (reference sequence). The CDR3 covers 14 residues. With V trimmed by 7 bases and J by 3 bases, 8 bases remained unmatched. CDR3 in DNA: TGTGCCAGTAAAACCGGGACAGAGGACACTGAAGCTTTCTTT. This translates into CASKTGTEDTEAFF. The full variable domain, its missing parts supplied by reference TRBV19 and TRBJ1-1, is DGGITQSPKYLFRKEGQNVTLSCEQNLNHDAMYWYRQDPGQGLRLIYYSQIVNDFQKGDIAEGYSVSREKKESFPLTVTSAQKNPTAFYLCASKTGTEDTEAFFGQGTRLTVV.

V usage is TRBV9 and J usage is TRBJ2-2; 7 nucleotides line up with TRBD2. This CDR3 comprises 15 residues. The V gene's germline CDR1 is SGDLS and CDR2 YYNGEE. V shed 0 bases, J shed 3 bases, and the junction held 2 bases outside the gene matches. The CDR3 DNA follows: TGTGCCAGCAGCGTAGGTAGCGGGTACACCGGGGAGCTGTTTTTT. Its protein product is CASSVGSGYTGELFF.

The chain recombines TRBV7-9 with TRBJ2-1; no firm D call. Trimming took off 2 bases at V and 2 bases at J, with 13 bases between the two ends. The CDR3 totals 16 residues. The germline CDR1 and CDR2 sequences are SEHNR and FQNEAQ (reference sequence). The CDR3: CASSLIDPRPYNEQFF. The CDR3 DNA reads TGTGCCAGCAGCTTAATCGACCCTAGGCCCTACAATGAGCAGTTCTTC.

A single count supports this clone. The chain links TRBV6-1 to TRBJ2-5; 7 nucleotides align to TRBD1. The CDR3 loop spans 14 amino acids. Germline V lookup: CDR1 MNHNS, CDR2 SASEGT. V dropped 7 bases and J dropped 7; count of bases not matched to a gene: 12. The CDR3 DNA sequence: TGTGCCAGCATGGATCTAGACAGGGTGGGGACCCAGTACTTC. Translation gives CASMDLDRVGTQYF.

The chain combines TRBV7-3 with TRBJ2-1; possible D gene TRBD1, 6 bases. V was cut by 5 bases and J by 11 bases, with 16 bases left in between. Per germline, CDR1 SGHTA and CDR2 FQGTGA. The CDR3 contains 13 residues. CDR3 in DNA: TGTGCCAGCAGCGACCGGCAGGGGTCTAAGCAGTTCTTC. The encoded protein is CASSDRQGSKQFF.

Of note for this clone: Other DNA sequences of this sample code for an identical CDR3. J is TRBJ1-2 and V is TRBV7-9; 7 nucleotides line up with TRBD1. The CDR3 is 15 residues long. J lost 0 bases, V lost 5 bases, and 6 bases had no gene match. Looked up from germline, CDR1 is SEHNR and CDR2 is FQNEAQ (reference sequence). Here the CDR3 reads CASSPGQAPNYGYTF. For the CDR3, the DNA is TGTGCCAGCAGCCCAGGACAGGCCCCTAACTATGGCTACACCTTC. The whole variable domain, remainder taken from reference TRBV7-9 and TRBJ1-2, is DTGVSQNPRHKITKRGQNVTFRCDPISEHNRLYWYRQTLGQGPEFLTYFQNEAQLEKSRLLSDRFSAERPKGSFSTLEIQRTEQGDSAMYLCASSPGQAPNYGYTFGSGTRLTVV.

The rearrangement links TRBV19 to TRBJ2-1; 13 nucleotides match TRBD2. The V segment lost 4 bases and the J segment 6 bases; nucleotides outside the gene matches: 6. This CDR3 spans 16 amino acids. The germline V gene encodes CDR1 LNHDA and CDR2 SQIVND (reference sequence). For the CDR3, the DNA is TGTGCCAGTAGTACTAGGACTAGCGGGAGCCGCAATGAGCAGTTCTTC. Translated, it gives CASSTRTSGSRNEQFF.

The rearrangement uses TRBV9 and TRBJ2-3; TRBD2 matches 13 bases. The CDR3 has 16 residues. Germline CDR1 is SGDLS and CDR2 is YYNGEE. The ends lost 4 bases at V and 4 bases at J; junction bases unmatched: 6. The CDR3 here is CASSIRTSGSADTQYF. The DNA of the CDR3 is TGTGCCAGCAGCATACGGACTAGCGGGAGCGCAGATACGCAGTATTTT.

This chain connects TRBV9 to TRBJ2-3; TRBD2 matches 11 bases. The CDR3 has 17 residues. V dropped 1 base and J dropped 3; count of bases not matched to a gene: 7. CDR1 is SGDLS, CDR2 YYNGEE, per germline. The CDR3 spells CASSVTVLAGGTDTQYF. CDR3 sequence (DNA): TGTGCCAGCAGCGTAACGGTTCTAGCGGGAGGTACAGATACGCAGTATTTT.

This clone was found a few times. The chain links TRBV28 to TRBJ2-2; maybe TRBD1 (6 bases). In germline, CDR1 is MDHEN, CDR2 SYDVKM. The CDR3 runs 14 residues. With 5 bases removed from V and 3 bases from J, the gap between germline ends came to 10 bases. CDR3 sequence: CASSRTAHTGELFF. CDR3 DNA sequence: TGTGCCAGCAGTCGGACAGCCCACACCGGGGAGCTGTTTTTT.